The next 13 T cell receptor beta chains were all read from a single sample in a study of blood T cell repertoires in COVID-19. Generated by immunoSEQ multiplex PCR, the TCRdb table keeps only in-frame clones and is missing some. The table has 250,000 to 350,000 clones, around 90% seen once. Sequencing input: PBMCs or T cells enriched from blood (not recorded which). These receptors were taken from a woman under 30 who had recovered from COVID-19.

The genes are TRBV5-5 and TRBJ1-5, with D perhaps TRBD1 (5 bases). CDR1 is SGHKS, CDR2 YYEKEE, per germline (reference sequence). The CDR3 runs to 15 residues. Trimming left V 4 bases short and J 0 bases short, with 11 bases between. DNA of the CDR3: TGTGCCAGCAGCCGCGGGGCAGATAGCAATCAGCCCCAGCATTTT. Translating gives CASSRGADSNQPQHF. The whole variable domain, remainder taken from reference TRBV5-5 and TRBJ1-5, is DAGVTQSPTHLIKTRGQQVTLRCSPISGHKSVSWYQQVLGQGPQFIFQYYEKEERGRGNFPDRFSARQFPNYSSELNVNALLLGDSALYLCASSRGADSNQPQHFGDGTRLSIL.

The V and J genes are TRBV21-1 and TRBJ1-5; the D call of TRBD1 is as the table states it, not checked on the DNA. TRBV21-1 is listed as a pseudogene. The CDR3 covers 18 residues. The CDR3 is CASSKGWGQVGSNQPQHF. Written as DNA, the CDR3 is TGTGCCAGCAGCAAAGGATGGGGACAGGTGGGAAGCAATCAGCCCCAGCATTTT.

This sequence joins TRBV4-3 and TRBJ2-1; D unclear. Trimming stripped 1 base from V and 8 bases from J, with 9 bases between. The CDR3 runs 13 residues. Germline loops: CDR1 LGHNA, CDR2 YSLEER. The CDR3 is CASSQVSGYEQFF. CDR3 in DNA: TGCGCCAGCAGCCAAGTTTCAGGTTATGAGCAGTTCTTC.

This chain links TRBV15 with TRBJ1-1; weak D call: TRBD1 (6 bases). The CDR3 sequence is 14 residues long. With 0 bases removed from V and 8 bases from J, the gap between germline ends came to 13 bases. CDR1 is LNHNV, CDR2 YYDKDF, per germline (reference sequence). The CDR3 region is CATSRDGGGDEAFF. The CDR3 coding sequence is TGTGCCACCAGCAGAGATGGGGGGGGCGACGAAGCTTTCTTT.

The CDR3 reads CASSLALAGGADTQYF. The CDR3 DNA follows: TGTGCCAGCAGCTTAGCTCTAGCGGGGGGCGCAGATACGCAGTATTTT. The V call is TRBV7-2, the J call TRBJ2-3; 11 nucleotides line up with TRBD2. From germline, CDR1 is SGHTA and CDR2 FQGNSA. The junction had 3 bases not matched to a gene; V was cut back by 0 bases and J by 4 bases. The CDR3 extends over 16 amino acids.

This clone was observed once. The chain is built from TRBV5-4 and TRBJ2-7, with D unclear. This CDR3 has 15 residues. The germline V and J ends were trimmed by 0 bases and 6 bases, with 16 bases remaining between them. CDR1 and CDR2 (germline): SGHNT, YYREEE (reference sequence). The CDR3 coding sequence is TGTGCCAGCAGCTTGGGGGTGGGCAGAACCGGCGAGCAGTACTTC. Protein product: CASSLGVGRTGEQYF.

V and J are TRBV19 and TRBJ1-6; 9 nucleotides line up with TRBD1. CDR1 and CDR2 from the germline V gene are LNHDA and SQIVND (reference sequence). The ends lost 9 bases at V and 9 bases at J; junction bases unmatched: 12. The CDR3 length is 15 residues. CDR3 nucleotides: TGTGCCAGCCGCCCACGGGACAGGGCTGCTTCACCCCTCCACTTT. It is translated as CASRPRDRAASPLHF.

The chain combines TRBV19 with TRBJ1-1; D is uncertain. The germline gives CDR1 LNHDA, CDR2 SQIVND (reference sequence). V was pared by 5 bases and J by 6 bases, with 13 bases between. CDR3 length: 13 amino acids. The CDR3 DNA follows: TGTGCCAGTAGTTTTACAGCCGGGGCTGAAGCTTTCTTT. Translating it yields CASSFTAGAEAFF. The full variable domain, rest sourced from reference TRBV19 and TRBJ1-1, is DGGITQSPKYLFRKEGQNVTLSCEQNLNHDAMYWYRQDPGQGLRLIYYSQIVNDFQKGDIAEGYSVSREKKESFPLTVTSAQKNPTAFYLCASSFTAGAEAFFGQGTRLTVV.

This clone has only one observation. The CDR3 loop is CASSLDRRTDTQYF. For the CDR3, the DNA is TGTGCCAGCAGCTTAGACCGGAGGACAGATACGCAGTATTTT. This sequence joins TRBV7-9 and TRBJ2-3; D is perhaps TRBD2 (5 bases). Germline V lookup: CDR1 SEHNR, CDR2 FQNEAQ (reference sequence). The V end lost 1 base, the J end lost 3 bases, and 8 bases lay between the germline ends. The length of the CDR3 is 14 residues.

V gene TRBV10-3 combines with J gene TRBJ2-3; D is possibly TRBD2 (7 bases). The germline V gene has CDR1 ENHRY and CDR2 SYGVKD. V was shortened by 10 bases and J by 4 bases, with 21 bases between the two germline ends. The CDR3 sequence is 15 residues long. The CDR3 here is CATSWGGPGADTQYF. In DNA, the CDR3 is TGTGCCACCAGCTGGGGGGGGCCTGGGGCAGATACGCAGTATTTT.

The chain employs TRBV28 and TRBJ2-1; 12 bases are a match to TRBD2. CDR1 and CDR2 from the germline V gene are MDHEN and SYDVKM. The trim removed 6 bases at V and 5 bases at J, leaving 11 bases unmatched. The CDR3 runs to 17 residues. CDR3 nucleotides: TGTGCCAGCAGCCCTAGTAAGACTAGCGGGAGCGACAATGAGCAGTTCTTC. This encodes CASSPSKTSGSDNEQFF. The whole variable domain, filled in from reference TRBV28 and TRBJ2-1, reads DVKVTQSSRYLVKRTGEKVFLECVQDMDHENMFWYRQDPGLGLRLIYFSYDVKMKEKGDIPEGYSVSREKKERFSLILESASTNQTSMYLCASSPSKTSGSDNEQFFGPGTRLTVL.

This chain links TRBV3-1 (or the pseudogene TRBV3-2) with TRBJ2-5; 11 bases fit TRBD2. The length of the CDR3 is 14 residues. Germline V gives CDR1 LGHDT, CDR2 YNNKEL (reference sequence). Trimming took 3 bases from V and 4 from J; bases not matched to a gene: 1. The CDR3 sequence is CASSHTSGGETQYF. In DNA, the CDR3 is TGTGCCAGCAGCCATACTAGCGGGGGAGAGACCCAGTACTTC.

V and J are TRBV6-2 or TRBV6-3 and TRBJ1-2; TRBD1 matches 9 bases. Germline loops: CDR1 MNHEY, CDR2 SVGEGT. V was clipped by 6 bases and J by 0 bases; unmatched bases: 11. This CDR3 comprises 17 residues. The CDR3 nucleotides are TGTGCCAGCAGCGAACTAACGGGACAGGGAACTAACTATGGCTACACCTTC. Translated, it gives CASSELTGQGTNYGYTF.